This TCR beta chain originates from a study of graft-versus-host responses after intestinal transplantation. For the study at large: Multivisceral, liver-intestinal, or isolated intestinal transplants were received by the recipients.

Repertoires were generated with immunoSEQ multiplex PCR, while TCRdb's copy carries only in-frame clones and drops some. The table records 40,000 or so clones, 90% to 95% of them present only once. On this clone itself: Its matching antigen is unknown.

Study outcomes and limitations: The marrow of recipients harbored GvH clones, and ileum or blood showed some of them first. Early post-transplant falls in HvG clones accompanied the peak levels of circulating GvH clones.

The CDR3 covers 13 residues. Deletions cut 3 bases from V and 6 bases from J, with 9 bases between. Germline V gene lookup returns CDR1 SGHVS and CDR2 FQNEAQ. The source material was unstimulated CD8+ T cells sorted from spleen or lymph node cells, sampled before transplant. The genes are TRBV7-8 and TRBJ2-1; D gene ambiguous. This TCR came from a human donor who was the organ donor for an intestinal transplant. CDR3 DNA: TGTGCCAGCAGCTTGGGTTTGGGCAATGAGCAGTTCTTC. Encoded protein: CASSLGLGNEQFF.